The subject of this entry is one T cell receptor beta chain. What it binds is not known. Repertoires were generated with immunoSEQ multiplex PCR, while TCRdb's copy carries only in-frame clones and drops some. The sample includes tens of thousands of clones, about 96% of them seen just once. The junction had 3 bases not matched to a gene; V was cut back by 4 bases and J by 5 bases. This CDR3 region has 14 residues. Looked up from germline, CDR1 is SGHRS and CDR2 is YFSETQ. The data are from a study of T cell clonotyping in hematopoietic cell transplantation. Study summary: Cytoreduction preceded collection of pretransplant recipient samples.

Study observations and caveats: Pathologically expanded recipient clonotypes increased progressively from day 30 to day 180 as diversity fell. Few recipient clonotypes overlapped donors; over 95% were de novo at given depth.

Regarding time point: recipient sample about 28 days before transplant, after cytoreduction. Recipients were bled about 28 days pretransplant and at posttransplant days 30, 100, 180. The source was peripheral blood mononuclear cells, collected before stem cell transplant. The sequence derives from a woman between 45 and 65 years old with acute myeloid leukemia. Some clones in this sample may be carry-over from other donors' samples. The chain couples TRBV5-1 to TRBJ1-5, with 10 positions matching TRBD1. CDR3 in DNA: TGCGCCAGCAGCGGACAGGGGGGGGATCAGCCCCAGCATTTT. Translated: CASSGQGGDQPQHF.